The next 13 T cell receptor beta chains were all read from a single sample in a study of cytomegalovirus exposure and HLA in healthy donors. Both 60 Vbeta primers and 13 Jbeta primers went into the PCR. The table came from immunoSEQ multiplex PCR; TCRdb's copy has only in-frame clones and leaves some out. The table has 120,000 or so clones, over 70% seen once. The source material was PBMCs. The receptors stem from a man between 18 and 35 years old in good health and CMV-seropositive.

The chain recombines TRBV6-5 with TRBJ1-2; D is possibly TRBD1 (6 bases). The CDR3 consists of 13 residues. Deletions cut 6 bases from V and 3 bases from J, with 11 bases between. Germline CDR1 and CDR2: MNHEY and SVGAGI. CDR3 in DNA: TGTGCCAGCAGCTTGGACAGTTACTATGGCTACACCTTC. Protein product: CASSLDSYYGYTF.

This clone was detected once. This chain uses TRBV6-5 with TRBJ1-1; D is unresolved. V lost 0 bases, J lost 4 bases, and 12 bases lay in between. This CDR3 has 15 amino acids. Per germline, CDR1 MNHEY and CDR2 SVGAGI. The CDR3 DNA follows: TGTGCCAGCAGTTACTCGTTCGGGTCGGGCACTGAAGCTTTCTTT. It encodes CASSYSFGSGTEAFF.

V gene TRBV7-2 combines with J gene TRBJ2-1; no clear D. CDR3 length equals 15 residues. Trimming removed 2 bases from V and 7 bases from J, with 15 bases in between. Germline CDR1 is SGHTA and CDR2 is FQGNSA. DNA for the CDR3: TGTGCCAGCAGCTTAAGTTCTGGCCCAGGTAATGAGCAGTTCTTC. As protein: CASSLSSGPGNEQFF.

This clone was observed once. The chain couples TRBV6-1 to TRBJ1-2; perhaps TRBD1 as D (5 bases). The CDR3 has 15 residues. Germline V CDR1 and CDR2: MNHNS, SASEGT. V lost 3 bases and J 5 bases, leaving 16 bases between the germline ends. As DNA, the CDR3 is TGTGCCAGCAGTGAGAGACTGGGGGGTTTTTATGGCTACACCTTC. This gives the protein CASSERLGGFYGYTF.

The rearrangement uses TRBV7-2 and TRBJ2-3, with D tentatively TRBD2 (7 bases). CDR1 is SGHTA, CDR2 FQGNSA, per germline. The CDR3 runs to 15 residues. Trimming left V 4 bases short and J 2 bases short, with 13 bases between. The CDR3 region is CASSSAGHSTDTQYF. In nucleotides, the CDR3 is TGTGCCAGCAGCTCAGCGGGACACTCCACAGATACGCAGTATTTT.

The V and J genes are TRBV14 and TRBJ2-7; possible D gene TRBD2, 5 bases. The CDR3 has 14 residues. With 4 bases removed from V and 1 base from J, the gap between germline ends came to 11 bases. CDR1 is SGHDN, CDR2 FVKESK, per germline. The CDR3 bases are TGTGCCAGCAGCCCGGACTCCTTATCCTACGAGCAGTACTTC. It is translated as CASSPDSLSYEQYF.

The chain carries TRBV12-5 and TRBJ2-7; possible D gene TRBD2, 6 bases. Germline CDR1 LGHNT, CDR2 FRNRAP. The CDR3 has 15 residues. V was cut by 5 bases and J by 2 bases, with 16 bases left in between. CDR3 region: CASGPSGAGPYEQYF. CDR3 in DNA: TGTGCTAGTGGTCCGAGTGGGGCGGGACCCTACGAGCAGTACTTC.

CDR3 in DNA: TGTGCCAGCAGCTTAGACAGGGGGTTCGGGGGCTACGAGCAGTACTTC. Translated, it gives CASSLDRGFGGYEQYF. V usage is TRBV7-9 and J usage is TRBJ2-5; 8 nucleotides align to TRBD1. The DNA end lines up better with TRBJ2-7; the J call may be wrong. From germline, CDR1 is SEHNR and CDR2 FQNEAQ (reference sequence). This CDR3 is 16 amino acids long.

The chain couples TRBV10-2 to TRBJ2-7; 8 nucleotides line up with TRBD2. The CDR3 loop spans 14 amino acids. Per the germline V gene, CDR1 is WSHSY and CDR2 is SAAADI. V gave up 3 bases and J gave up 2 bases; unmatched junction bases: 3. The CDR3: CASSEAGATYEQYF. As DNA, the CDR3 is TGCGCCAGCAGTGAAGCGGGGGCTACCTACGAGCAGTACTTC.

The chain employs TRBV9 and TRBJ2-7, with 10 bases lining up with TRBD2. Germline CDR1 is SGDLS and CDR2 is YYNGEE. V trimming: 1 base; J trimming: 3 bases; junction bases outside the gene matches: 1. The CDR3 totals 14 residues. CDR3 sequence reads: CASSVLAGDYEQYF. CDR3 nucleotide sequence: TGTGCCAGCAGCGTACTAGCGGGAGACTACGAGCAGTACTTC. Based on the CDR3 plus reference TRBV9 and TRBJ2-7, the full variable domain is DSGVTQTPKHLITATGQRVTLRCSPRSGDLSVYWYQQSLDQGLQFLIQYYNGEERAKGNILERFSAQQFPDLHSELNLSSLELGDSALYFCASSVLAGDYEQYFGPGTRLTVT.

The J gene is TRBJ2-3, the V gene TRBV6-5, with D tentatively TRBD1 (6 bases). Trimming pared 6 bases from V and 2 bases from J, leaving 12 bases between. Germline CDR1 is MNHEY and CDR2 is SVGAGI. CDR3 length: 14 residues. The CDR3, as DNA: TGTGCCAGCAGCCGACAGGTCATCACAGATACGCAGTATTTT. Its protein is CASSRQVITDTQYF.

V and J are TRBV19 and TRBJ2-7; 9 bases are shared with TRBD2. Germline V gene lookup returns CDR1 LNHDA and CDR2 SQIVND (reference sequence). The CDR3 loop spans 13 amino acids. The J segment lost 2 bases and the V segment lost 9 bases, leaving 5 bases of the junction unmatched. CDR3 DNA: TGTGCCAGCAACCCTAGCGGGGCCTACGAGCAGTACTTC. Translated, it gives CASNPSGAYEQYF.

The chain is built from TRBV5-1 and TRBJ2-1, with 8 bases that match TRBD2. The V segment lost 3 bases and the J segment 0 bases; nucleotides outside the gene matches: 5. CDR1 SGHRS and CDR2 YFSETQ come from the germline V gene. The CDR3 spans 16 residues. CDR3 DNA sequence: TGCGCCAGCAGCTACGGGACTAGTCACTCCTACAATGAGCAGTTCTTC. Translating it yields CASSYGTSHSYNEQFF.